This T cell receptor (beta chain) derives from a study of identifying expanded T cells in peripheral blood. This clone was counted many times. Its antigen is unknown. Study-level results: Clone count variance between roughly 2-week samples rose with total template count.

No infections or other immune events were documented during collection. Sequencing was performed with immunoSEQ multiplex PCR; in TCRdb, only in-frame clones are kept and a portion is missing. The sample lists about 110,000 clones, 88% occurring once. Material: blood. The clonotype was recovered from a person aged 18 to 75 in good health.

The CDR3 loop reads CASSGGHQTGELFF. The CDR3 nucleotides read TGTGCCAGCAGCGGGGGGCACCAAACCGGGGAGCTGTTTTTT. This chain uses TRBV9 with TRBJ2-2, with D maybe TRBD1 (6 bases). The germline V gene has CDR1 SGDLS and CDR2 YYNGEE. Trimming left V 3 bases short and J 5 bases short, with 11 bases between. The CDR3 length is 14 residues.